Sequencing of this T cell receptor beta chain was carried out in a study of PD-1 blockade in classical Hodgkin lymphoma (dated by TCRdb to the early 2020s). A note on the overall study: Nivolumab dosing was 3 mg/kg intravenously every 2 weeks, continuing until either disease progression or unacceptable toxicity. A peripheral blood immune signature of response to PD-1 blockade in classical Hodgkin lymphoma was defined using TCR beta sequencing and CyTOF. Points the paper makes about the study in general: Baseline diversity similar to that of newly diagnosed patients was observed in trial patients achieving complete response, whereas significantly lower diversity was observed in partial responders and progressors. CD4+ but not CD8+ TCR diversity rose significantly by C4D1 (p=0.0027 vs p=0.16), most apparent in complete responders (p=0.02). The study was limited to a single clinical trial cohort, and causes of repertoire differences, possibly disease activity or prior therapy, remained undefined. Diversity was lower in patients who began nivolumab less than 1 year after ASCT, so these patients were left out of later analyses to avoid confounding by immune reconstitution. Baseline TCR diversity was reported to be lower in newly diagnosed patients than in healthy donors and to be lower still in relapsed/refractory patients.

V is shortened by 2 bases, J by 3 bases, and the region joining them spans 5 bases. From cysteine to phenylalanine, the CDR3 is 13 amino acids long. CDR3 DNA is the only sequence kept; it has 39 bases, read in frame from the first base. CDR1 and CDR2 (SGHRS, YFSETQ) derive from the germline V gene. Explained via the paper, the time point label denotes: cycle 4 day 1 (C4D1), after five to seven weeks of nivolumab. Every trial patient had relapsed following autologous stem cell transplantation, and prior brentuximab vedotin exposure was what differed among cohorts A, B and C. The trial cohort comprised 56 patients with relapsed/refractory classical Hodgkin lymphoma whose best overall responses were complete response, partial response or progressive disease. In the multi-cohort phase II CheckMate 205 trial, trial patients received single-agent nivolumab. An independent review committee assessed best overall response using the 2007 International Working Group response criteria. Trial PBMCs were obtained immediately prior to nivolumab initiation (C1D1) and on therapy at cycle 2 day 1 and cycle 4 day 1. Peripheral blood was collected in 8 mL Vacutainer Cell Preparation Tubes, from which PBMCs were isolated by centrifugation and then cryopreserved.

Genomic DNA was isolated using the Qiagen DNeasy kit from unsorted PBMCs as well as from negatively selected CD4+ and CD8+ fractions. TCR beta CDR3 regions were subjected to amplification by immunoSEQ multiplex PCR with primers that anneal to V and J segments. Amplification bias was minimized using a synthetic immune receptor repertoire, and residual bias was removed computationally after sequencing. In the original analysis: Custom Python scripts were used to quantify repertoire diversity as the Shannon entropy index. Unsorted, CD4+ and CD8+ repertoires were examined separately, except in combined analyses, for which CD4+ and CD8+ sequences were merged in silico. Clonal expansion was defined as at least a 2-fold frequency increase after treatment relative to C1D1, with a pseudocount of 0.5 for undetected baseline clones. Singleton clones were defined as clones with 0 or 1 copy at C1D1, and non-singleton clones were defined as clones with 2 or more copies. By matching protein sequences in sorted samples from the same patient, clones expanded in unsorted samples were annotated as CD4+, CD8+ or unknown. Wilcoxon tests were applied to paired samples to test diversity changes from C1D1 to C4D1. TCRdb mirrors the immuneACCESS table, restricted to in-frame sequences. Some clones are absent from its copies; in checked studies, under half trace to an unresolved V gene, and the reason for the others is unknown. The V and J calls and the clone size are those of that table, but D and trimming were determined from the DNA. In all, the sample holds under 80,000 clones, and around 90% of those were seen once. Roughly 8.7% of the sample rests with the top ten.

About this clone: Its cognate antigen has yet to be identified. Base qualities were left out, and no much larger clone turns up one base away.

The V and J genes are TRBV5-1 and TRBJ2-2, with the D gene not confidently named. This sequence originates from a human donor with classical Hodgkin lymphoma. Specimen: peripheral blood mononuclear cells (PBMCs), collected before the fourth cycle of nivolumab. The bases are TGCGCCAGCAGCTTCGGAGACACCGGGGAGCTGTTTTTT. This is translated as CASSFGDTGELFF.